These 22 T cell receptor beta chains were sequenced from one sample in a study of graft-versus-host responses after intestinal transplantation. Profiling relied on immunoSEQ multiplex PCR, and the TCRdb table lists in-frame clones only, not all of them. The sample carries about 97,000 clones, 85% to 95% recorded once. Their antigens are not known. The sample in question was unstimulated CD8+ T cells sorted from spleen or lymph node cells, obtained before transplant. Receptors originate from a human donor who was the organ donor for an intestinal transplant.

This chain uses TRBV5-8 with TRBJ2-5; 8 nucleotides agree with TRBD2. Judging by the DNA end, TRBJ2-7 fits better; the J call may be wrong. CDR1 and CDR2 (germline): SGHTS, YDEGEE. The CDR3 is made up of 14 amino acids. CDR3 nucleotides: TGTGCCAGCAGCCCCCCGAGCGGGAGTTACGAGCAGTACTTC. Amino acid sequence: CASSPPSGSYEQYF.

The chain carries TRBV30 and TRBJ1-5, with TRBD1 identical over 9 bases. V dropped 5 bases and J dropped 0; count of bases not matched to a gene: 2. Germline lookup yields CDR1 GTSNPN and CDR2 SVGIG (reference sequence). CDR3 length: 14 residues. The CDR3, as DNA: TGTGCCTGGGGACAGGGGAATAGCAATCAGCCCCAGCATTTT. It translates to CAWGQGNSNQPQHF.

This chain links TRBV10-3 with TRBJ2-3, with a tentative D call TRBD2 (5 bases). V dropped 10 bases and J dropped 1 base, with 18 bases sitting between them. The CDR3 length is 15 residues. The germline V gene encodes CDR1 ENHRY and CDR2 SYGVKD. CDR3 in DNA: TGTGCCACCGACGGGCTCTGGCGGGGCACAGATACGCAGTATTTT. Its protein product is CATDGLWRGTDTQYF.

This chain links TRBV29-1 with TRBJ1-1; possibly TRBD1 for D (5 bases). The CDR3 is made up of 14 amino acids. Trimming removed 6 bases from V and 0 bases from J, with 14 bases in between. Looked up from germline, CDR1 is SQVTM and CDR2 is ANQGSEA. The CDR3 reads CSVPGGEVNTEAFF. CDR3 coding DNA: TGCAGCGTACCAGGAGGGGAAGTGAACACTGAAGCTTTCTTT.

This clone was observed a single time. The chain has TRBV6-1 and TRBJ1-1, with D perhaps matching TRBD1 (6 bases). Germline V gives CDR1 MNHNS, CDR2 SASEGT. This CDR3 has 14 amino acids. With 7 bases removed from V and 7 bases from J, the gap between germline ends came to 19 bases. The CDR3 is CASKSWGLRVEAFF. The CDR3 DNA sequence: TGTGCCAGCAAGTCTTGGGGGCTTAGGGTTGAAGCTTTCTTT.

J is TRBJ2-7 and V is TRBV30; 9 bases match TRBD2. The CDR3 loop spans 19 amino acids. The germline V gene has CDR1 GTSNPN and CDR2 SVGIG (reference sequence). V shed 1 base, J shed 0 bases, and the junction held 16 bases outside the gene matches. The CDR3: CAWSDLGGRALAGSYEQYF. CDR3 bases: TGTGCCTGGAGTGACCTGGGCGGGAGGGCTCTGGCGGGCTCCTACGAGCAGTACTTC.

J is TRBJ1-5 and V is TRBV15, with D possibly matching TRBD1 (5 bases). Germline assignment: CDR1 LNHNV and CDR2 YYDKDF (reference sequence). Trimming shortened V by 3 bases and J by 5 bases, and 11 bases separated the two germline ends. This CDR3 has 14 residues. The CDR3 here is CATSSRTNDQPQHF. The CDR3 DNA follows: TGTGCCACCAGCAGCCGGACAAACGATCAGCCCCAGCATTTT.

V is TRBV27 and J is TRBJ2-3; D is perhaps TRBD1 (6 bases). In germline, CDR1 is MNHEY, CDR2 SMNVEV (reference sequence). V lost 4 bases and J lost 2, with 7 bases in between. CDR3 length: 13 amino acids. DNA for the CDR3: TGTGCCAGCAGTTGGGGGCTCACAGATACGCAGTATTTT. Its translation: CASSWGLTDTQYF.

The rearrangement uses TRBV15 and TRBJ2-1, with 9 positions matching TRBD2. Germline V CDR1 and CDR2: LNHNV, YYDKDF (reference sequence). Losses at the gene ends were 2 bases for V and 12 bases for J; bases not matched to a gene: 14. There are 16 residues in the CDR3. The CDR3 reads CATSRHLAGAPFGQFF. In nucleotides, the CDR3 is TGTGCCACCAGCAGACATTTAGCGGGGGCCCCGTTCGGGCAGTTCTTC. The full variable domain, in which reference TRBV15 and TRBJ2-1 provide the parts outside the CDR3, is DAMVIQNPRYQVTQFGKPVTLSCSQTLNHNVMYWYQQKSSQAPKLLFHYYDKDFNNEADTPDNFQSRRPNTSFCFLDIRSPGLGDTAMYLCATSRHLAGAPFGQFFGPGTRLTVL.

The CDR3 loop reads CASSLGQGEPYNSPLHF. DNA for the CDR3: TGTGCCAGCAGTTTGGGACAGGGGGAGCCCTATAATTCACCCCTCCACTTT. This chain joins TRBV28 and TRBJ1-6; 11 bases fit TRBD1. This CDR3 contains 17 residues. V lost 3 bases and J lost 2; bases outside the gene matches: 3. Germline V gene data show CDR1 as MDHEN and CDR2 as SYDVKM.

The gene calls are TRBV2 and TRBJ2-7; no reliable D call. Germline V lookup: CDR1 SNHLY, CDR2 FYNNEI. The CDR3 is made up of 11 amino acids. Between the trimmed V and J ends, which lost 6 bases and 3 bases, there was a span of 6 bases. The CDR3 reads CASRVSYEQYF. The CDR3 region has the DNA TGTGCCAGCAGAGTCAGCTACGAGCAGTACTTC.

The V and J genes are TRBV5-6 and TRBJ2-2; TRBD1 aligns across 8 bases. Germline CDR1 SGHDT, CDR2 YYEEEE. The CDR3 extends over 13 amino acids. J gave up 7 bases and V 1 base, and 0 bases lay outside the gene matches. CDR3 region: CASSLTGGGELFF. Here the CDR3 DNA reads TGTGCCAGCAGCTTGACAGGGGGCGGGGAGCTGTTTTTT.

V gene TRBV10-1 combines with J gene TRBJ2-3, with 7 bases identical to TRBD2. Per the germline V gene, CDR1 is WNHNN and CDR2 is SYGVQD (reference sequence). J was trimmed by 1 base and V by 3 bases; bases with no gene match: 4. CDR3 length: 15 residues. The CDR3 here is CASSEYAGGTDTQYF. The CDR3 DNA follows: TGCGCCAGCAGTGAATATGCGGGGGGCACAGATACGCAGTATTTT.

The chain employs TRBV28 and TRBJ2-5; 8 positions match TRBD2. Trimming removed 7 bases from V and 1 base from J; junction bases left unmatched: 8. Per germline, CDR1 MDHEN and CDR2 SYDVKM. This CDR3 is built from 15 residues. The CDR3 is CASTWWRGAQETQYF. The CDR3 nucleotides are TGTGCCAGCACGTGGTGGCGGGGGGCCCAAGAGACCCAGTACTTC.

DNA of the CDR3: TGTGCCAGCAGGCCTCAGGGGCCACGCACGTATAGCAATCAGCCCCAGCATTTT. This codes for CASRPQGPRTYSNQPQHF. This chain links TRBV28 with TRBJ1-5; possibly TRBD1 for D (6 bases). CDR1 is MDHEN, CDR2 SYDVKM, per germline. With 6 bases removed from V and 0 bases from J, the gap between germline ends came to 21 bases. This CDR3 is built from 18 residues.

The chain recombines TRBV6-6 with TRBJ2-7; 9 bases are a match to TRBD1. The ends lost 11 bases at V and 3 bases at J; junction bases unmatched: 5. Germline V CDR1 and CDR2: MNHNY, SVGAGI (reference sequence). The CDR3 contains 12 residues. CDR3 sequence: CAGGTGSYEQYF. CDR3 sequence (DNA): TGTGCCGGGGGGACAGGGAGCTACGAGCAGTACTTC.

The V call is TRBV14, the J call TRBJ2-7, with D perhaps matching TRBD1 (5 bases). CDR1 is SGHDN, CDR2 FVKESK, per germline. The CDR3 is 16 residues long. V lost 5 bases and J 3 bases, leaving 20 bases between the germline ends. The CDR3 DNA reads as TGTGCCAGCAGCTCAACGAATAACAGGTACATCTACGAGCAGTACTTC. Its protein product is CASSSTNNRYIYEQYF.

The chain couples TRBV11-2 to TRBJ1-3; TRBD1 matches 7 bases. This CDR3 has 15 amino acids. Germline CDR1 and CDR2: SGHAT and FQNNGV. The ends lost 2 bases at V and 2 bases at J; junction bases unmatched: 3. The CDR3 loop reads CASSLSRGTGNTIYF. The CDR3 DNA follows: TGTGCCAGCAGCTTAAGCAGGGGGACTGGAAACACCATATATTTT.

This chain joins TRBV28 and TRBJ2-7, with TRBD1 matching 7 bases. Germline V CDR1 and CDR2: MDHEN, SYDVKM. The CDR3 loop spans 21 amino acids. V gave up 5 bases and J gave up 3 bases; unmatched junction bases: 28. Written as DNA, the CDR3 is TGTGCCAGCAGTCTCAACCGGGACAGCAGATTCCAAATTCGAATCTACTACGAGCAGTACTTC. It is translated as CASSLNRDSRFQIRIYYEQYF.

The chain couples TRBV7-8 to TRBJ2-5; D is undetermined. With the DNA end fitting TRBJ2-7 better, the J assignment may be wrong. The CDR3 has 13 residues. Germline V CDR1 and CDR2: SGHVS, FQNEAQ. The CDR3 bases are TGTGCCAGCAGCTTACACGAAACCTACGAGCAGTACTTC. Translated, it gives CASSLHETYEQYF.

CDR3 nucleotide sequence: TGTGCCAGCAGTTTACTTTTTGTTTTTTCGCGAGGGGGACAGGGTAACACCGGGGAGCTGTTTTTT. Amino acid sequence: CASSLLFVFSRGGQGNTGELFF. The chain links TRBV28 to TRBJ2-2; 9 bases align to TRBD1. Germline-derived CDR1 and CDR2 are MDHEN and SYDVKM. There are 22 residues in the CDR3. The V segment lost 2 bases and the J segment 2 bases; nucleotides outside the gene matches: 21.

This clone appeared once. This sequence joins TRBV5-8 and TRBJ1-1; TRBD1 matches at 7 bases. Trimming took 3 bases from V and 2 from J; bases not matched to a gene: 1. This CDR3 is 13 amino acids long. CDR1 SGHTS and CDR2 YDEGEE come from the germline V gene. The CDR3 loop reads CASSWDSNTEAFF. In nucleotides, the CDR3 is TGTGCCAGCAGCTGGGACAGTAACACTGAAGCTTTCTTT.